The subject of this entry is one TCR beta chain. This sample stems from a study of OX40 agonist ivuxolimab in advanced cancers. Sequencing used immunoSEQ multiplex PCR; TCRdb keeps in-frame clones, though not all of them. The table records tens of thousands of clones, 89% of them present only once. The germline V gene encodes CDR1 SGDLS and CDR2 YYNGEE. The junction had 4 bases not matched to a gene; V was cut back by 3 bases and J by 0 bases. The CDR3 spans 18 residues. The source of this sequence is an adult with an advanced solid tumor such as melanoma, head and neck, liver or kidney cancer. The chain has TRBV9 and TRBJ2-1; TRBD2 agrees at 15 bases. The specimen comprised CD4+ or CD8+ T cells sorted from blood, sampled in a trial of the OX40 agonist ivuxolimab. The CDR3, as DNA: TGTGCCAGCAGCGACGGGACTAGCGGGGGGAGCTCCTACAATGAGCAGTTCTTC. It encodes CASSDGTSGGSSYNEQFF.